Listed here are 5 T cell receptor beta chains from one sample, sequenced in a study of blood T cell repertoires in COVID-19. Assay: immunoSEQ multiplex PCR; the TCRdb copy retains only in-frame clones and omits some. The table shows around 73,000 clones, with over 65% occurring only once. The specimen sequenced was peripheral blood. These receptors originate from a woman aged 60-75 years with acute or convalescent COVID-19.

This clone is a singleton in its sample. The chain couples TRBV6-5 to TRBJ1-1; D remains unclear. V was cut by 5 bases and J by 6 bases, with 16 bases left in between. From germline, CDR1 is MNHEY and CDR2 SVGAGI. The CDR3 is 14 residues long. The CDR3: CASSPLKISAEAFF. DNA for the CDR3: TGTGCCAGCAGTCCCTTAAAAATAAGCGCTGAAGCTTTCTTT.

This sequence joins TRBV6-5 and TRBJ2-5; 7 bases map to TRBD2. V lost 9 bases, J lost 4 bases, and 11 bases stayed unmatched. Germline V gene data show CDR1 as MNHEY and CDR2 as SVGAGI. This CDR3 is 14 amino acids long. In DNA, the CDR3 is TGTGCCAGTACCAGGACTAGTCCCTCAGAGACCCAGTACTTC. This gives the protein CASTRTSPSETQYF.

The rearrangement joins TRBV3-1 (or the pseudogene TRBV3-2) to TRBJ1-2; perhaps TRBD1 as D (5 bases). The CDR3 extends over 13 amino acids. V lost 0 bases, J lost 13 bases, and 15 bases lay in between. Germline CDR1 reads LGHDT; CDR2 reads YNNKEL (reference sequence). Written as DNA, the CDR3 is TGTGCCAGCAGCCAAGATCCGGCCAGGGTCGGCACCTTC. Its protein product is CASSQDPARVGTF.

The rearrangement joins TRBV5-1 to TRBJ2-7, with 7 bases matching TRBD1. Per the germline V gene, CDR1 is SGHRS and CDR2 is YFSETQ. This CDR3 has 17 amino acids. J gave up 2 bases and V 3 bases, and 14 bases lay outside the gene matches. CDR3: CASSSRQGTSTAYEQYF. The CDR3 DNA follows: TGCGCCAGCAGCTCCCGACAGGGCACCTCAACAGCCTACGAGCAGTACTTC.

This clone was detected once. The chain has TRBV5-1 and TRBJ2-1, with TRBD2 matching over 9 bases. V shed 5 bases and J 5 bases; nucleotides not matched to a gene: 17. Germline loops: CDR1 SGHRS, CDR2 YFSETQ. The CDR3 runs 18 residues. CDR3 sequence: CASSPGLKAGGKNNEQFF. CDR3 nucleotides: TGCGCCAGCAGTCCAGGATTAAAAGCGGGAGGAAAAAACAATGAGCAGTTCTTC. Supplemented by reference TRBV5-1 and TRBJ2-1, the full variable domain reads KAGVTQTPRYLIKTRGQQVTLSCSPISGHRSVSWYQQTPGQGLQFLFEYFSETQRNKGNFPGRFSGRQFSNSRSEMNVSTLELGDSALYLCASSPGLKAGGKNNEQFFGPGTRLTVL.